This TCR beta chain comes out of a study of T cells after yellow fever vaccination. TCR cDNA was made by 5'RACE template switching, adding a universal primer site and UMIs. Each CDR3 protein gets one entry after TCRdb re-called the 5' RACE reads with MiXCR. The sample carries a few hundred thousand distinct CDR3 sequences, roughly 8.3% recorded once. The V end was cut by 0 bases, the J end by 1 base, with 18 bases between. The V gene's germline CDR1 is MGHRA and CDR2 YSYEKL. The CDR3 length is 19 residues. The rearrangement uses TRBV4-1 and TRBJ1-4; D ambiguous. The source is a man younger than 30 who received the YFV17D yellow fever vaccine. Sequencing was performed on PBMCs, taken 45 days after the first yellow fever vaccination. CDR3 coding DNA: TGCGCCAGCAGCCAAGATACGTCGTCGAACAGATTAACTAATGAAAAACTGTTTTTT. Translating it yields CASSQDTSSNRLTNEKLFF.